The present TCR beta chain was sequenced within a study of CD8+CD57+ T cells in acquired aplastic anemia. Study summary: Sorted CD4+ plus CD8+ cells gave DNA averaging about 3 ug. CD4+ cells from healthy donors averaged about 10.8 million reads.

About this clonotype itself: What it binds is not known.

Using genomic DNA as the template, TCR beta VDJ and CDR3 profiling was carried out. TCRdb reprocessed the reads with MiXCR, giving one entry per CDR3 protein. The table has roughly 86,000 distinct CDR3 sequences, under 50% seen once; the top ten hold approximately 61%. Overall study findings and caveats: Some 31 CD8+ CDR3 sequences were shared between patients and controls. In CD8+ cells, Simpson's diversity showed no significant difference between patients and controls.

Germline V gene lookup returns CDR1 ENHRY and CDR2 SYGVKD. This CDR3 contains 14 residues. V was clipped by 10 bases and J by 0 bases, with 15 bases between them. The specimen sequenced was sorted CD4+, CD8+, or CD8+CD57+ T cells (not recorded which) from PBMCs. The chain employs TRBV10-3 and TRBJ1-2; possibly TRBD1 for D (5 bases). The TCR originated in a human donor in good health, serving as a control. CDR3 in amino acids: CASSVRGTNYGYTF. In DNA, the CDR3 is TGTGCCAGCAGCGTAAGGGGCACTAACTATGGCTACACCTTC.